Following are 21 T cell receptor beta chains from one sample sequenced in a study of T cells expressing NK-cell markers. Following a re-call of the 5' RACE reads, TCRdb has one entry per CDR3 protein and lacks DNA. The sample features about 450,000 distinct CDR3 sequences, with approximately 6.8% in its top ten. Sequencing input: blood T cells: a sorted CD56 or NKG2C T cell subset, CD4+ or CD8+ T cells, or bulk PBMC T cells (not recorded which). All receptors derive from a woman aged 18 to 75 in good health.

This chain links TRBV7-2 with TRBJ2-3; lacking DNA, the TRBD1 call made by TCRdb goes unchecked. CDR3 size: 15 residues. Germline V CDR1 and CDR2: SGHTA, FQGNSA. CDR3 protein: CASSLDGGGKGTQYF.

The rearrangement uses TRBV7-3 and TRBJ2-7; TCRdb's D gene call, TRBD2, goes unchecked for lack of DNA. CDR1 and CDR2 from the germline V gene are SGHTA and FQGTGA. The CDR3 spans 14 residues. This CDR3 is CASSLMRGAYEQYF.

The V call is TRBV12-3 or TRBV12-4, the J call TRBJ1-1. This CDR3 has 14 amino acids. This chain's CDR3 is CASSLQRSNTEAFF.

The chain employs TRBV28 and TRBJ2-5; the TCRdb D gene call, TRBD2, has no DNA to confirm it. Germline CDR1 MDHEN, CDR2 SYDVKM. The CDR3 has 12 amino acids. The CDR3 protein is CASSLSGGVQYF. Full variable domain (remainder filled in from reference TRBV28 and TRBJ2-5): DVKVTQSSRYLVKRTGEKVFLECVQDMDHENMFWYRQDPGLGLRLIYFSYDVKMKEKGDIPEGYSVSREKKERFSLILESASTNQTSMYLCASSLSGGVQYFGPGTRLLVL.

This chain links TRBV5-1 with TRBJ1-2; the D call from TCRdb, TRBD1, cannot be confirmed without DNA. This CDR3 region has 14 residues. From germline, CDR1 is SGHRS and CDR2 YFSETQ. The CDR3 is CASSLDRGISGYTF.

The rearrangement uses TRBV6-4 and TRBJ2-3; TCRdb picks TRBD2, but there is no DNA to check that call. The germline CDR1 and CDR2 sequences are MRHNA and SNTAGT. This CDR3 is built from 15 residues. The CDR3 protein is CASSAGTSGGDTQYF.

The chain employs TRBV3-1 and TRBJ2-3; the D gene TCRdb calls, TRBD1, cannot be checked with no DNA. This CDR3 has 15 amino acids. Germline lookup yields CDR1 LGHDT and CDR2 YNNKEL (reference sequence). This CDR3 is CASSQGQAYTDTQYF.

The chain carries TRBV6-1 and TRBJ1-2; TCRdb outputs TRBD1, but without DNA this stays unchecked. CDR3 length equals 14 residues. Germline V gene data show CDR1 as MNHNS and CDR2 as SASEGT. CDR3 residues: CASIEIRDKDGYTF.

This rearrangement joins TRBV5-1 to TRBJ1-3. The CDR3 runs 16 residues. Germline lookup yields CDR1 SGHRS and CDR2 YFSETQ. CDR3 protein: CASSLQGTMSGNTIYF.

The chain uses TRBV6-1 and TRBJ1-1; TCRdb designates TRBD1, a call that cannot be tested without DNA. CDR1 and CDR2 (germline): MNHNS, SASEGT. The CDR3 totals 13 residues. The CDR3 here is CASSPGGYTEAFF.

The rearrangement uses TRBV12-3 or TRBV12-4 and TRBJ2-1; TCRdb designates TRBD2, a call that cannot be tested without DNA. The CDR3 totals 15 residues. CDR3 sequence reads: CASSFMASGYNEQFF.

The genes are TRBV5-5 and TRBJ1-5; TCRdb lists TRBD1, though no DNA is available to test this call. Per germline, CDR1 SGHKS and CDR2 YYEKEE (reference sequence). The CDR3 is 16 amino acids. The CDR3 is CASSAGQLEGNQPQHF.

The rearrangement links TRBV7-2 to TRBJ2-2; TCRdb names TRBD1, which stays unverified in the absence of DNA. This CDR3 is built from 14 residues. Germline values: CDR1 SGHTA, CDR2 FQGNSA. CDR3 amino acids: CASSPHGARGELFF.

The genes are TRBV20-1 and TRBJ2-2; the TRBD1 assignment by TCRdb is unverifiable without DNA. CDR3 size: 13 residues. Germline CDR1 reads DFQATT; CDR2 reads SNEGSKA (reference sequence). The CDR3 loop is CSAWDRNTGELFF.

The chain combines TRBV11-2 with TRBJ2-1; there is no DNA to check the TCRdb D call of TRBD2. This CDR3 contains 18 residues. The V gene's germline CDR1 is SGHAT and CDR2 FQNNGV. Here the CDR3 reads CASSSGTSGGEVYNEQFF.

The CDR3 loop reads CASSSYGGQQETQYF. The rearrangement links TRBV18 to TRBJ2-5; absent DNA, TCRdb's TRBD1 call cannot be checked. The CDR3 contains 15 residues. CDR1 and CDR2 (germline): KGHSH, LQKENI.

The chain recombines TRBV4-3 with TRBJ2-3; absent DNA, TCRdb's TRBD2 call cannot be checked. The CDR3 sequence is 18 residues long. Germline lookup yields CDR1 LGHNA and CDR2 YSLEER. This CDR3 is CASSQEERGGGTTDTQYF.

The rearrangement links TRBV19 to TRBJ2-3; TCRdb indicates TRBD2, and absent DNA this call remains unverified. CDR1 LNHDA and CDR2 SQIVND come from the germline V gene (reference sequence). The CDR3 has 16 amino acids. CDR3 loop: CASSAGTSVGSDTQYF.

The chain couples TRBV12-3 or TRBV12-4 to TRBJ2-1; checking the TCRdb D call of TRBD2 is not possible without DNA. The CDR3 has 16 residues. CDR3 region: CASSPWGLAENNEQFF.

This chain uses TRBV12-3 or TRBV12-4 with TRBJ2-1; as DNA is missing, the TRBD2 call by TCRdb cannot be tested. The CDR3 is made up of 16 amino acids. The CDR3 loop reads CASSLGAGGFYNEQFF.

This rearrangement joins TRBV10-3 to TRBJ2-7. This CDR3 is 13 amino acids long. The germline V gene encodes CDR1 ENHRY and CDR2 SYGVKD. This CDR3 is CAISGWSSYEQYF.